The 27 T cell receptor beta chains below all came from one sample that was sequenced in a study of blood T cell dynamics during melanoma immunotherapy. Time point denoted: pre-treatment baseline. TCRdb keeps only in-frame clones here, not all; method: immunoSEQ multiplex PCR. The sample contains 9,500 to 13,000 clones, roughly nine tenths of which appear only once. The sequences come from blood, collected from a patient treated with checkpoint blockade. The source of these receptors is a human donor with melanoma.

This rearrangement joins TRBV5-8 to TRBJ2-5; 9 positions match TRBD1. Germline-derived CDR1 and CDR2 are SGHTS and YDEGEE. Losses at the gene ends were 6 bases for V and 4 bases for J; bases not matched to a gene: 4. This CDR3 comprises 13 residues. The CDR3 protein is CASIRTGAETQYF. The CDR3 bases are TGTGCCAGCATTCGGACAGGGGCAGAGACCCAGTACTTC. Variable domain in full (rest from reference TRBV5-8 and TRBJ2-5): EAGVTQSPTHLIKTRGQQATLRCSPISGHTSVYWYQQALGLGLQFLLWYDEGEERNRGNFPPRFSGRQFPNYSSELNVNALELEDSALYLCASIRTGAETQYFGPGTRLLVL.

The V gene is TRBV29-1, the J gene TRBJ2-1; 8 nucleotides align to TRBD1. The CDR3 is 14 residues long. The germline V gene encodes CDR1 SQVTM and CDR2 ANQGSEA. V lost 7 bases and J lost 2; bases outside the gene matches: 7. The CDR3, as DNA: TGCAGCGGTAACCGGGACAGGACCTACAATGAGCAGTTCTTC. Amino acids: CSGNRDRTYNEQFF.

Here the CDR3 reads CASSFSGNSYNEQFF. The CDR3 DNA reads TGTGCCAGCAGTTTCTCAGGAAACTCCTACAATGAGCAGTTCTTC. V usage is TRBV28 and J usage is TRBJ2-1; D unclear. Germline-derived CDR1 and CDR2 are MDHEN and SYDVKM. With 3 bases removed from V and 0 bases from J, the gap between germline ends came to 9 bases. This CDR3 is built from 15 residues.

The chain is built from TRBV11-2 and TRBJ2-7; unclear D gene. The germline CDR1 and CDR2 sequences are SGHAT and FQNNGV. The CDR3 is made up of 12 amino acids. Trimming removed 1 base from V and 4 bases from J, with 5 bases in between. The CDR3 loop is CASSLGAYEQYF. The CDR3 DNA is TGTGCCAGCAGCTTAGGGGCATACGAGCAGTACTTC. Together with reference TRBV11-2 and TRBJ2-7, the CDR3 gives the full variable domain: EAGVAQSPRYKIIEKRQSVAFWCNPISGHATLYWYQQILGQGPKLLIQFQNNGVVDDSQLPKDRFSAERLKGVDSTLKIQPAKLEDSAVYLCASSLGAYEQYFGPGTRLTVT.

V and J are TRBV7-8 and TRBJ1-2; 7 bases fit TRBD1. After removal of 5 bases from V and 4 bases from J, the junction contained 7 bases not matched to a gene. The length of the CDR3 is 14 residues. The germline V gene encodes CDR1 SGHVS and CDR2 FQNEAQ. This chain's CDR3 is CASSISTGSYGYTF. CDR3 in DNA: TGTGCCAGCAGCATTTCGACAGGGAGCTATGGCTACACCTTC.

The rearrangement links TRBV19 to TRBJ1-5; no definite D call. This CDR3 has 14 residues. V shed 3 bases and J shed 2 bases, with 8 bases lying between them. CDR1 and CDR2 (germline): LNHDA, SQIVND (reference sequence). CDR3 in DNA: TGTGCCAGTAGTATTAGGGCGGGCAATCAGCCCCAGCATTTT. It specifies CASSIRAGNQPQHF.

This CDR3 is CASSLSGRDTDTQYF. The DNA for the CDR3 is TGTGCCAGCAGCTTGAGCGGGAGGGACACAGATACGCAGTATTTT. The V call is TRBV7-7, the J call TRBJ2-3, with 10 nucleotides matching TRBD2. The trim removed 3 bases at V and 2 bases at J, leaving 2 bases unmatched. The CDR3 contains 15 residues. Germline V gene data show CDR1 as SSHAT and CDR2 as FNYEAQ (reference sequence).

The genes are TRBV14 and TRBJ2-1, with 13 positions matching TRBD2. V was pared by 6 bases and J by 6 bases, with 5 bases of the junction left unmatched. The CDR3 is 15 residues long. Germline assignment: CDR1 SGHDN and CDR2 FVKESK. The CDR3 sequence: CASSRLAGGGNEQFF. The CDR3 region has the DNA TGTGCCAGCAGTCGACTAGCGGGGGGTGGCAATGAGCAGTTCTTC.

The rearrangement uses TRBV7-2 and TRBJ2-7, with TRBD1 as a possible D gene (6 bases). V lost 1 base, J lost 3 bases, and 10 bases lay in between. There are 14 residues in the CDR3. Germline values: CDR1 SGHTA, CDR2 FQGNSA. The CDR3 region has the DNA TGTGCCAGCAGCTTAGAAGGGACACGCTACGAGCAGTACTTC. It yields the protein CASSLEGTRYEQYF. Full variable domain (outside the CDR3, taken from reference TRBV7-2 and TRBJ2-7): GAGVSQSPSNKVTEKGKDVELRCDPISGHTALYWYRQSLGQGLEFLIYFQGNSAPDKSGLPSDRFSAERTGGSVSTLTIQRTQQEDSAVYLCASSLEGTRYEQYFGPGTRLTVT.

V gene TRBV5-5 combines with J gene TRBJ1-1; D ambiguous. Trimming left V 3 bases short and J 0 bases short, with 15 bases between. Germline V gives CDR1 SGHKS, CDR2 YYEKEE (reference sequence). The CDR3 loop spans 16 amino acids. CDR3: CASSSGVGIMNTEAFF. The CDR3 DNA reads as TGTGCCAGCAGCTCGGGCGTCGGCATAATGAACACTGAAGCTTTCTTT.

The V call is TRBV2, the J call TRBJ2-1; perhaps TRBD1 as D (8 bases). Germline assignment: CDR1 SNHLY and CDR2 FYNNEI. The ends were cut back, 2 bases at V and 6 bases at J, with 17 bases in the middle. There are 16 residues in the CDR3. The CDR3 coding sequence is TGTGCCAGCAGTGAAAGGGGGGGGACAGGCGGCAATGAGCAGTTCTTC. It translates to CASSERGGTGGNEQFF. The full variable domain, completed using reference TRBV2 and TRBJ2-1, is EPEVTQTPSHQVTQMGQEVILRCVPISNHLYFYWYRQILGQKVEFLVSFYNNEISEKSEIFDDQFSVERPDGSNFTLKIRSTKLEDSAMYFCASSERGGTGGNEQFFGPGTRLTVL.

The rearrangement links TRBV10-2 to TRBJ1-3, with unresolved D. V was pared by 3 bases and J by 2 bases, with 2 bases between. Germline CDR1 and CDR2: WSHSY and SAAADI. This CDR3 has 12 residues. The CDR3: CASSDPGNTIYF. CDR3 in DNA: TGCGCCAGCAGTGACCCTGGAAACACCATATATTTT.

The V and J genes are TRBV6-5 and TRBJ1-3; D is uncertain. Germline V gene sequence: CDR1 MNHEY, CDR2 SVGAGI. Trimming left V 2 bases short and J 3 bases short, with 5 bases between. This CDR3 is 13 amino acids long. DNA for the CDR3: TGTGCCAGCAGTTACGACGGTGGAAACACCATATATTTT. This gives the protein CASSYDGGNTIYF.

This chain joins TRBV2 and TRBJ1-5; D is perhaps TRBD1 (6 bases). This CDR3 is 16 amino acids long. Germline loops: CDR1 SNHLY, CDR2 FYNNEI. The V gene lost 7 bases and the J gene lost 9 bases, with 25 bases spanning the gap. The CDR3 coding sequence is TGTGCCAGCACCAAGAGTCAGGGGCCCGTCGCAGGGCCCCAGCATTTT. This codes for CASTKSQGPVAGPQHF.

CDR3 sequence (DNA): TGTGCCAGCAGCCCTGGACCTGGGACGCAGCAGCCCCAGCATTTT. Protein sequence: CASSPGPGTQQPQHF. The chain couples TRBV4-2 to TRBJ1-5; perhaps TRBD1 as D (5 bases). The ends were cut back, 4 bases at V and 7 bases at J, with 17 bases in the middle. Germline V CDR1 and CDR2: LGHNA, YNFKEQ. This CDR3 is built from 15 residues.

The V and J genes are TRBV5-5 and TRBJ2-5, with 14 bases fitting TRBD2. The germline CDR1 and CDR2 sequences are SGHKS and YYEKEE (reference sequence). With V trimmed by 4 bases and J by 4 bases, 6 bases remained unmatched. The CDR3 contains 16 residues. The CDR3 sequence: CASSRLAGGPGETQYF. The CDR3 DNA reads TGTGCCAGCAGCAGACTAGCGGGGGGGCCAGGAGAGACCCAGTACTTC. The full variable domain, rest sourced from reference TRBV5-5 and TRBJ2-5, is DAGVTQSPTHLIKTRGQQVTLRCSPISGHKSVSWYQQVLGQGPQFIFQYYEKEERGRGNFPDRFSARQFPNYSSELNVNALLLGDSALYLCASSRLAGGPGETQYFGPGTRLLVL.

V and J are TRBV30 and TRBJ2-5, with 7 bases matching TRBD2. This CDR3 is built from 14 residues. V dropped 4 bases and J dropped 5; count of bases not matched to a gene: 10. Germline V gene lookup returns CDR1 GTSNPN and CDR2 SVGIG (reference sequence). CDR3 sequence reads: CAWKWGRGVETQYF. DNA of the CDR3: TGTGCCTGGAAATGGGGCCGGGGGGTGGAGACCCAGTACTTC. Looking up the rest from reference TRBV30 and TRBJ2-5 gives the full variable domain: SQTIHQWPATLVQPVGSPLSLECTVEGTSNPNLYWYRQAAGRGLQLLFYSVGIGQISSEVPQNLSASRPQDRQFILSSKKLLLSDSGFYLCAWKWGRGVETQYFGPGTRLLVL.

CDR3 coding DNA: TGCAGCGTTACCGGGCGGGAGGGCTTTAGGGAGACCCAGTACTTC. Its protein is CSVTGREGFRETQYF. J is TRBJ2-5 and V is TRBV29-1; 9 bases agree with TRBD2. The CDR3 extends over 15 amino acids. The V gene end was trimmed by 5 bases and the J gene end by 5 bases; junction bases not matched to a gene: 12. Germline values: CDR1 SQVTM, CDR2 ANQGSEA.

This chain connects TRBV5-4 to TRBJ2-1; D is ambiguous. The V gene lost 0 bases and the J gene lost 7 bases, with 8 bases spanning the gap. The CDR3 loop spans 13 amino acids. Germline CDR1 and CDR2: SGHNT and YYREEE (reference sequence). The CDR3 sequence: CASSLGGKNEQFF. CDR3 coding DNA: TGTGCCAGCAGCTTGGGCGGTAAGAATGAGCAGTTCTTC.

The chain carries TRBV29-1 and TRBJ2-2, with D perhaps TRBD2 (6 bases). Germline CDR1 and CDR2: SQVTM and ANQGSEA. Trimming removed 4 bases at V and 6 bases at J, with 12 bases between. This CDR3 has 13 residues. The CDR3: CSVGPREAGELFF. The CDR3 DNA sequence: TGCAGCGTTGGGCCCAGGGAGGCCGGGGAGCTGTTTTTT.

This chain connects TRBV23-1 to TRBJ2-7, with TRBD2 as a possible D gene (5 bases). TRBV23-1 is an ORF for which the function is uncertain. The CDR3 is made up of 16 amino acids. Trimming took off 1 base at V and 2 bases at J, with 15 bases between the two ends. The CDR3 region is CASSQYPGVAPYEQYV. The CDR3 DNA reads as TGCGCCAGCAGTCAATACCCTGGGGTAGCGCCCTACGAGCAGTACGTC.

This clone is classed as large. The chain couples TRBV6-5 to TRBJ1-1; D is undetermined. The germline CDR1 and CDR2 sequences are MNHEY and SVGAGI. V lost 5 bases and J 0 bases, leaving 4 bases between the germline ends. This CDR3 comprises 12 residues. CDR3 amino acids: CASSTMNTEAFF. CDR3 coding DNA: TGTGCCAGCAGTACCATGAACACTGAAGCTTTCTTT.

The rearrangement joins TRBV6-5 to TRBJ1-6; the D gene is possibly TRBD1 (5 bases). CDR1 and CDR2 from the germline V gene are MNHEY and SVGAGI. The CDR3 sequence is 14 residues long. V shed 6 bases and J shed 5 bases, with 11 bases lying between them. The CDR3 coding sequence is TGTGCCAGCAGCCCGGGACGGGATAATTCACCCCTCCACTTT. Protein product: CASSPGRDNSPLHF.

This clone appeared once. The genes are TRBV4-1 and TRBJ1-2; D not resolved. The CDR3 length is 15 residues. Germline V CDR1 and CDR2: MGHRA, YSYEKL. Between the trimmed V and J ends, which lost 0 bases and 8 bases, there was a span of 16 bases. In nucleotides, the CDR3 is TGCGCCAGCAGCCAAGATGGCTACTTACTTCGGGGCTACACCTTC. Protein sequence: CASSQDGYLLRGYTF.

This chain connects TRBV7-9 to TRBJ1-4; TRBD1 agrees at 7 bases. The V gene end was trimmed by 3 bases and the J gene end by 8 bases; junction bases not matched to a gene: 6. The CDR3 totals 14 residues. The germline CDR1 and CDR2 sequences are SEHNR and FQNEAQ (reference sequence). In DNA, the CDR3 is TGTGCCAGCAGCTTTATAGGGGGCGACGAAAAACTGTTTTTT. Residues: CASSFIGGDEKLFF.

This sequence joins TRBV6-5 and TRBJ2-1, with 8 positions matching TRBD2. This CDR3 has 16 residues. V gave up 0 bases and J gave up 12 bases; unmatched junction bases: 13. Germline V CDR1 and CDR2: MNHEY, SVGAGI. CDR3 DNA sequence: TGTGCCAGCAGTTACTCCAGCGGGGGAAGGATATTAGGGCAGTTCTTC. Its translation: CASSYSSGGRILGQFF.

V gene TRBV7-8 combines with J gene TRBJ1-1, with 7 bases identical to TRBD1. V was pared by 5 bases and J by 4 bases, with 7 bases of the junction left unmatched. In germline, CDR1 is SGHVS, CDR2 FQNEAQ. CDR3 size: 14 residues. The CDR3 coding sequence is TGTGCCAGCAGCGTACGACAGGGAGGCACTGAAGCTTTCTTT. Translated: CASSVRQGGTEAFF.